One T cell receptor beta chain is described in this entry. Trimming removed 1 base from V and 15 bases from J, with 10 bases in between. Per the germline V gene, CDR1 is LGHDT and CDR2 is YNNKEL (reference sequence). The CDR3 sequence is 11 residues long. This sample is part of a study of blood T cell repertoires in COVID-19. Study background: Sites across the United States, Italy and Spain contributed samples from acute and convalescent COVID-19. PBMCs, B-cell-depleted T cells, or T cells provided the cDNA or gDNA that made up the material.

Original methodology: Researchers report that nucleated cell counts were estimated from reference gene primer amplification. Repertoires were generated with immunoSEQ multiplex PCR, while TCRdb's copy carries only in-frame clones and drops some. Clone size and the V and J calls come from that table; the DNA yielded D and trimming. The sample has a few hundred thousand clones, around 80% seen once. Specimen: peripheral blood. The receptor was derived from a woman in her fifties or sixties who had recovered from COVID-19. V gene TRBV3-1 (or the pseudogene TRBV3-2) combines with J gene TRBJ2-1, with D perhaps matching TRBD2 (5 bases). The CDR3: CASSQGPEGFF. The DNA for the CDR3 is TGTGCCAGCAGCCAAGGGCCAGAGGGGTTCTTC.